A selection of T cell receptor beta chains follows, all from one sample in a study of early T cells in non-severe SARS-CoV-2 infection. TCRdb analysed the 5' RACE reads with MiXCR anew, one entry per CDR3 protein. The sample contains about 30,000 distinct CDR3 sequences, roughly 7% of which appear only once. Sequencing was done on a sample of whole blood. Receptors originate from an adult who was a healthcare worker with PCR-confirmed SARS-CoV-2 infection or an uninfected control (not recorded which). Each CDR3 is given with its conserved first and last residue. D genes are given only for firm matches. Clone size, where shown, is once, few, many, or a class for clones that have expanded.

>.|TRBJ1-4|.|TRBV11-2
CASRLDMRRGEKLFF
TGTGCCAGCAGACTTGACATGCGAAGGGGTGAAAAACTGTTTTTT
>.|TRBJ2-5|few|TRBV18
CASSPEETQYF
TGTGCCAGCTCACCAGAAGAGACCCAGTACTTC
>.|TRBJ2-2|many|TRBV6-2/TRBV6-3
CASRRTRQGITGELFF
TGTGCCAGCAGAAGGACAAGGCAGGGGATCACCGGGGAGCTGTTTTTT
>.|TRBJ2-5|many|TRBV9
CASSVDGVGGETQYF
TGTGCCAGCAGCGTAGATGGGGTTGGGGGAGAGACCCAGTACTTC
>.|TRBJ1-1|few|TRBV12-3/TRBV12-4
CASSLEGGGTEAFF
TGTGCCAGCAGTTTAGAAGGAGGGGGCACTGAAGCTTTCTTT
>TRBD1|TRBJ2-5|few|TRBV7-9
CASSLAYGQGKETQYF
TGTGCCAGCAGCTTAGCTTATGGACAGGGGAAGGAGACCCAGTACTTC
>.|TRBJ1-1|few|TRBV2
CASKITGRNTEAFF
TGTGCCAGCAAGATCACAGGAAGAAACACTGAAGCTTTCTTT
>TRBD1|TRBJ1-6|many|TRBV7-9
CASSGQGANSPLHF
TGTGCCAGCTCGGGACAGGGGGCCAATTCACCCCTCCACTTT
>.|TRBJ1-1|many|TRBV12-3/TRBV12-4
CASRLEVRNTEAFF
TGTGCCAGCAGGCTTGAGGTTAGGAACACTGAAGCTTTCTTT
>.|TRBJ2-3|many|TRBV4-2
CASSQEEGRTDTQYF
TGTGCCAGCAGCCAAGAGGAGGGCCGCACAGATACGCAGTATTTT
>.|TRBJ1-2|many|TRBV20-1
CSATGTRANYGYTF
TGCAGTGCTACCGGGACGAGAGCTAACTATGGCTACACCTTC
>.|TRBJ1-5|many|TRBV6-5
CASSPSGGDNQPQHF
TGTGCCAGCAGTCCGTCGGGTGGGGACAATCAGCCCCAGCATTTT
>TRBD1|TRBJ2-7|many|TRBV28
CASRPPGQGGPYEQYF
TGTGCCAGCAGGCCCCCGGGACAGGGGGGCCCCTACGAGCAGTACTTC
>.|TRBJ1-3|.|TRBV6-5
CASSYHRDPLNFGNTIYF
TGTGCCAGCAGTTACCACCGGGACCCTCTTAACTTTGGAAACACCATATATTTT
>TRBD2|TRBJ2-1|many|TRBV5-1
CASSLEGGSMRNEQFF
TGCGCCAGCAGCTTGGAGGGCGGGAGTATGAGGAATGAGCAGTTCTTC
>.|TRBJ1-1|.|TRBV18
CASSPRSGQNTEAFF
TGTGCCAGCTCACCACGCTCAGGGCAGAACACTGAAGCTTTCTTT
>TRBD1|TRBJ1-2|few|TRBV27
CASRRTGGGYGYTF
TGTGCCAGCAGGAGGACAGGAGGCGGCTATGGCTACACCTTC
>.|TRBJ1-1|many|TRBV6-4
CASSVRGGETEAFF
TGTGCCAGCAGTGTGAGGGGCGGAGAGACTGAAGCTTTCTTT
>TRBD1|TRBJ1-4|.|TRBV6-6
CASRDQGQDPEKLFF
TGTGCCAGCAGAGACCAGGGACAGGACCCTGAAAAACTGTTTTTT
>.|TRBJ2-3|many|TRBV4-1
CASSQGAGMERQYF
TGCGCCAGCAGCCAAGGTGCGGGCATGGAACGTCAGTATTTT
>TRBD1|TRBJ1-2|many|TRBV28
CASSLGDRVYYGYTF
TGTGCCAGCAGTTTGGGGGACAGGGTTTACTATGGCTACACCTTC
>.|TRBJ2-5|many|TRBV11-2
CASSLEPGSGKTQYF
TGTGCCAGCAGCTTAGAACCCGGGAGCGGAAAGACCCAGTACTTC
>TRBD2|TRBJ2-3|many|TRBV28
CASSTGRATDTQYF
TGTGCCAGCAGTACCGGGAGGGCCACAGATACGCAGTATTTT
>.|TRBJ1-1|many|TRBV18
CASSPFIAGVGDTEAFF
TGTGCCAGCTCACCATTTATCGCAGGCGTAGGGGACACTGAAGCTTTCTTT
>.|TRBJ2-7|large|TRBV6-6
CASSYSRGAHEQYF
TGTGCCAGCAGTTACTCGAGAGGGGCCCACGAGCAGTACTTC
>TRBD1|TRBJ1-2|many|TRBV11-1
CASSLATTGKDGYTF
TGTGCCAGCAGCTTAGCGACGACAGGGAAGGATGGCTACACCTTC
>TRBD1|TRBJ1-6|many|TRBV12-3/TRBV12-4
CASSISGQGRSPLHF
TGTGCCAGCAGTATATCGGGACAGGGCAGATCACCCCTCCACTTT
>TRBD1|TRBJ2-5|many|TRBV12-3/TRBV12-4
CASSPGTGGWETQYF
TGTGCCAGCAGCCCCGGGACAGGGGGCTGGGAGACCCAGTACTTC
>.|TRBJ2-1|.|TRBV30
CAWRETVYNEQFF
TGTGCCTGGAGGGAGACAGTCTACAATGAGCAGTTCTTC